This T cell receptor (beta chain) comes out of a study of response to subunit inactivated influenza vaccine. Study-level findings and limits: The authors proposed limited new T cell recruitment per seasonal influenza vaccination.

This clonotype was counted many times. Its specificity is not known. TCRdb processed the RT-PCR reads anew with MiXCR; each CDR3 protein has one entry. The repertoire has about 620,000 distinct CDR3 sequences, 10% to 15% of them found once; the top ten carry about a tenth. The sample in question was PBMCs from blood, obtained on the day of vaccination. The origin of this receptor is a man between 45 and 60 years old who received an inactivated influenza vaccine.

The CDR3 DNA reads as TGTGCCAGTAGCCGCCAGGGGGGGAGATCCTACAATGAGCAGTTCTTC. Translated, it gives CASSRQGGRSYNEQFF. The chain combines TRBV19 with TRBJ2-1, with D perhaps TRBD1 or TRBD2 (7 bases each). Between the trimmed V and J ends, which lost 6 bases and 1 base, there was a span of 16 bases. The CDR3 is 16 amino acids. CDR1 is LNHDA and CDR2 is SQIVND in the germline V gene (reference sequence). The whole variable domain, remainder taken from reference TRBV19 and TRBJ2-1, is DGGITQSPKYLFRKEGQNVTLSCEQNLNHDAMYWYRQDPGQGLRLIYYSQIVNDFQKGDIAEGYSVSREKKESFPLTVTSAQKNPTAFYLCASSRQGGRSYNEQFFGPGTRLTVL.